Presented here are 18 T cell receptor beta chains from one specimen sequenced in a study of cytomegalovirus exposure and HLA in healthy donors (dated by TCRdb to about 2017). The library was built by means of the immunoSEQ multiplex PCR assay. TCRdb's version of the immuneACCESS table is confined to in-frame rearrangements and falls short of the full clone set. An unresolved V gene accounts for under half of the shortfall where checked; the remainder is of unknown origin. In this sample the table shows about 49,000 clones, about 94% of which occur a single time. The leading ten clones occupy about 8% of the sample. The sequenced sample consisted of PBMCs. Receptors were obtained from a woman aged 18-29 years in good health and CMV-seropositive.

The chain joins TRBV15 to TRBJ2-5, with 9 bases matching TRBD2. V gave up 5 bases and J gave up 1 base; unmatched junction bases: 5. Germline loops: CDR1 LNHNV, CDR2 YYDKDF (reference sequence). The CDR3 extends over 15 amino acids. The CDR3 bases are TGTGCCACCAGCCCTAGACTAGCGGCCCAAGAGACCCAGTACTTC. Amino acids: CATSPRLAAQETQYF.

This clone was seen a single time. The J gene is TRBJ2-1, the V gene TRBV4-1; no definite D call. Trimming took off 0 bases at V and 9 bases at J, with 6 bases between the two ends. The CDR3 is 12 residues long. CDR1 is MGHRA and CDR2 is YSYEKL in the germline V gene. The CDR3 DNA is TGCGCCAGCAGCCAAGATAGGAGTGAGCAGTTCTTC. Amino acids: CASSQDRSEQFF.

V and J are TRBV27 and TRBJ2-7; 9 bases match TRBD1. J was trimmed by 2 bases and V by 2 bases; bases with no gene match: 1. There are 14 residues in the CDR3. Germline-derived CDR1 and CDR2 are MNHEY and SMNVEV (reference sequence). This CDR3 reads CASSLGTGPYEQYF. As DNA, the CDR3 is TGTGCCAGCAGTTTAGGGACAGGGCCCTACGAGCAGTACTTC.

The V and J genes are TRBV29-1 and TRBJ2-1, with a possible D match to TRBD1 (5 bases). V lost 3 bases to trimming and J lost 4 bases, with 10 bases between them. The CDR3 has 13 amino acids. Germline V gene lookup returns CDR1 SQVTM and CDR2 ANQGSEA. This CDR3 reads CSVEATVYNEQFF. The DNA for the CDR3 is TGCAGCGTTGAGGCGACAGTTTACAATGAGCAGTTCTTC.

The rearrangement joins TRBV6-5 to TRBJ2-2; tentative D call: TRBD1 (6 bases). V lost 6 bases and J 1 base, leaving 12 bases between the germline ends. Germline V gene sequence: CDR1 MNHEY, CDR2 SVGAGI. The CDR3 totals 15 residues. This chain's CDR3 is CASSPGVENTGELFF. DNA of the CDR3: TGTGCCAGCAGCCCAGGGGTCGAGAACACCGGGGAGCTGTTTTTT.

The chain employs TRBV28 and TRBJ2-3; 8 bases map to TRBD2. With V trimmed by 1 base and J by 4 bases, 4 bases remained unmatched. From germline, CDR1 is MDHEN and CDR2 SYDVKM. The CDR3 runs to 15 residues. The CDR3 sequence is CASSLLLAGSDTQYF. In DNA form, the CDR3 reads TGTGCCAGCAGTTTATTGTTAGCGGGGTCAGATACGCAGTATTTT.

J is TRBJ2-5 and V is TRBV11-2; 13 nucleotides agree with TRBD2. This CDR3 is 17 amino acids long. V was clipped by 4 bases and J by 2 bases; unmatched bases: 7. Per germline, CDR1 SGHAT and CDR2 FQNNGV. In nucleotides, the CDR3 is TGTGCCAGCAGCTCGGGACTAGCGGGGCGATGGCAAGAGACCCAGTACTTC. It is translated as CASSSGLAGRWQETQYF.

This rearrangement joins TRBV9 to TRBJ2-7, with D perhaps TRBD2 (6 bases). From germline, CDR1 is SGDLS and CDR2 YYNGEE. Trimming cost V 1 base and J 2 bases, with 13 bases left between them. The CDR3 covers 15 residues. The CDR3 DNA reads TGTGCCAGCAGCGTAACAGGACGGGGGACCTACGAGCAGTACTTC. This sequence encodes CASSVTGRGTYEQYF. The full variable domain, in which reference TRBV9 and TRBJ2-7 provide the parts outside the CDR3, is DSGVTQTPKHLITATGQRVTLRCSPRSGDLSVYWYQQSLDQGLQFLIQYYNGEERAKGNILERFSAQQFPDLHSELNLSSLELGDSALYFCASSVTGRGTYEQYFGPGTRLTVT.

The genes are TRBV6-5 and TRBJ1-2; a possible D gene is TRBD1 (6 bases). Trimming removed 0 bases at V and 4 bases at J, with 9 bases between. CDR1 MNHEY and CDR2 SVGAGI come from the germline V gene. This CDR3 comprises 14 residues. DNA for the CDR3: TGTGCCAGCAGTTACTCGAGGACAGCCTATGGCTACACCTTC. Translation gives CASSYSRTAYGYTF.

J is TRBJ1-1 and V is TRBV18; D gene unclear. The germline CDR1 and CDR2 sequences are KGHSH and LQKENI. Trimming took off 3 bases at V and 2 bases at J, with 13 bases between the two ends. CDR3 length: 15 amino acids. CDR3 region: CASSPVAVFNTEAFF. In DNA form, the CDR3 reads TGTGCCAGCTCACCTGTAGCTGTTTTCAACACTGAAGCTTTCTTT. The complete variable domain, with remaining parts taken from reference TRBV18 and TRBJ1-1, reads NAGVMQNPRHLVRRRGQEARLRCSPMKGHSHVYWYRQLPEEGLKFMVYLQKENIIDESGMPKERFSAEFPKEGPSILRIQQVVRGDSAAYFCASSPVAVFNTEAFFGQGTRLTVV.

V is TRBV6-1 and J is TRBJ2-7; D is possibly TRBD2 (6 bases). Trimming left V 2 bases short and J 2 bases short, with 13 bases between. CDR3 size: 15 residues. Germline CDR1 MNHNS, CDR2 SASEGT. The CDR3 coding sequence is TGTGCCAGCAGTGAACGCGGGGACGGGCCCTACGAGCAGTACTTC. Translating it yields CASSERGDGPYEQYF.

Comment on this clone: At one end, the junction sequence differs from germline, possibly due to a read error. The gene calls are TRBV30 and TRBJ2-1, with D unclear. The CDR3 has 13 amino acids. CDR1 is GTSNPN and CDR2 is SVGIG in the germline V gene (reference sequence). CDR3 nucleotides: TGTACCTGGAGTGTAACAGAGTACAATGAGCAGTTCTTC. The encoded protein is CTWSVTEYNEQFF.

This chain joins TRBV28 and TRBJ2-5; maybe TRBD2 (6 bases). The CDR3 length is 15 residues. Germline CDR1 and CDR2: MDHEN and SYDVKM. V was pared by 3 bases and J by 2 bases, with 13 bases between. CDR3 sequence reads: CASSFSGPIQETQYF. The DNA of the CDR3 is TGTGCCAGCAGTTTTAGCGGACCGATTCAAGAGACCCAGTACTTC.

The chain employs TRBV27 and TRBJ2-5; D may be TRBD1 (5 bases). Germline CDR1 and CDR2: MNHEY and SMNVEV (reference sequence). Trimming removed 5 bases from V and 1 base from J, with 26 bases in between. CDR3 length equals 19 residues. CDR3 sequence (DNA): TGTGCCAGCAGTAACCTCAAATTAGCCGGGCTAGACAGCCAAGAGACCCAGTACTTC. Residues: CASSNLKLAGLDSQETQYF.

The genes are TRBV18 and TRBJ1-4; 8 positions match TRBD1. The CDR3 is 16 residues long. Germline V gene sequence: CDR1 KGHSH, CDR2 LQKENI. J was trimmed by 6 bases and V by 4 bases; bases with no gene match: 10. CDR3 bases: TGTGCCAGCTCACTCGACCGGACAGGGAATTATGAAAAACTGTTTTTT. Translating gives CASSLDRTGNYEKLFF.

This CDR3 reads CASSSGQAVYEQYF. In DNA form, the CDR3 reads TGCGCCAGCAGCTCAGGACAGGCCGTCTACGAGCAGTACTTC. The chain has TRBV5-1 and TRBJ2-7, with 7 bases lining up with TRBD1. V was pared by 3 bases and J by 3 bases, with 6 bases of the junction left unmatched. The CDR3 covers 14 residues. Germline assignment: CDR1 SGHRS and CDR2 YFSETQ.

The chain recombines TRBV27 with TRBJ2-7; a weak D match, TRBD2 (6 bases). The ends were cut back, 5 bases at V and 2 bases at J, with 10 bases in the middle. CDR3 length: 13 amino acids. Per germline, CDR1 MNHEY and CDR2 SMNVEV (reference sequence). This CDR3 reads CASSDSGPYEQYF. The CDR3, as DNA: TGTGCCAGCAGTGATAGCGGACCCTACGAGCAGTACTTC.

The chain combines TRBV7-9 with TRBJ2-7; D unclear. CDR1 is SEHNR and CDR2 is FQNEAQ in the germline V gene (reference sequence). Trimming cost V 4 bases and J 2 bases, with 6 bases left between them. The CDR3 runs 12 residues. CDR3 coding DNA: TGTGCCAGCAGCTCCGGTACCTACGAGCAGTACTTC. Translating gives CASSSGTYEQYF.